The 27 T cell receptor beta chains reported below all come from one sample, sequenced in a study of molecular identifiers for immune sequencing clone quantification. TCRdb re-called the PCR reads through MiXCR, storing one row per CDR3 protein. The sample lists 100,000 or so distinct CDR3 sequences; roughly 21% were seen once. Material: naive CD8+ T cells from blood, with Jurkat cell RNA spiked in. Regarding subset: FACS-sorted CD8+CD4-CCR7+CD45RA+ naive T cells. These TCRs come from a human donor in good health. Some libraries in this study had Jurkat cell RNA spiked in.

This clonotype occurred many times. The rearrangement uses TRBV14 and TRBJ2-5, with TRBD2 as a possible D gene (6 bases). Trimming took 0 bases from V and 5 from J, leaving 10 bases between them. The CDR3 extends over 14 amino acids. From germline, CDR1 is SGHDN and CDR2 FVKESK. The CDR3 nucleotides are TGTGCCAGCAGCCAAGATGGAGGGCGGGAGACCCAGTACTTC. Protein: CASSQDGGRETQYF.

This clonotype appeared a few times. This may be a read error, as it is one base from a much larger clone. V gene TRBV6-5 combines with J gene TRBJ1-1; 7 bases line up with TRBD1. The CDR3 loop spans 13 amino acids. Per the germline V gene, CDR1 is MNHEY and CDR2 is SVGAGI. The CDR3 nucleotides read TGTGCCGGCAGGGGGGTCATGAACACTGAAGCTTTCTTT. Translated, it gives CAGRGVMNTEAFF.

V usage is TRBV3-1 and J usage is TRBJ2-1; tentative D call: TRBD1 (5 bases). The CDR3 has 15 amino acids. The germline CDR1 and CDR2 sequences are LGHDT and YNNKEL (reference sequence). The ends were cut back, 0 bases at V and 3 bases at J, with 9 bases in the middle. CDR3 protein: CASSQDGASYNEQFF. CDR3 bases: TGTGCCAGCAGCCAAGATGGGGCTAGCTACAATGAGCAGTTCTTC.

The genes are TRBV30 and TRBJ1-1, with D possibly matching TRBD1 (5 bases). The CDR3 loop spans 12 amino acids. V lost 8 bases to trimming and J lost 4 bases, with 14 bases between them. Germline-derived CDR1 and CDR2 are GTSNPN and SVGIG (reference sequence). CDR3 in DNA: TGTGCCCTAGGGGAGGGCAGCACTGAAGCTTTCTTT. Translating gives CALGEGSTEAFF.

This clonotype was detected many times. The rearrangement joins TRBV7-9 to TRBJ2-5, with TRBD2 as a possible D gene (5 bases). Germline V gene sequence: CDR1 SEHNR, CDR2 FQNEAQ (reference sequence). This CDR3 is 15 amino acids long. With 6 bases removed from V and 1 base from J, the gap between germline ends came to 15 bases. CDR3 bases: TGTGCCAGCAGGGATCGAGGGTTGTCCCAAGAGACCCAGTACTTC. Translated, it gives CASRDRGLSQETQYF.

The CDR3 coding sequence is TGTGCCAGCAGTTATGGGACAGGGAGTCAGCCCCAGCATTTT. The encoded protein is CASSYGTGSQPQHF. V usage is TRBV6-5 and J usage is TRBJ1-5, with TRBD1 identical over 9 bases. Germline CDR1 MNHEY, CDR2 SVGAGI. This CDR3 region has 14 residues. Trimming at V came to 3 bases and at J to 6 bases, leaving 3 bases not matched to a gene.

This chain uses TRBV27 with TRBJ2-3; D is uncertain. Germline lookup yields CDR1 MNHEY and CDR2 SMNVEV (reference sequence). The CDR3 consists of 16 residues. Trimming took off 4 bases at V and 3 bases at J, with 17 bases between the two ends. The CDR3 DNA reads TGTGCCAGCAGTTCCCTTGGGGTAGAAGGGACAGATACGCAGTATTTT. It encodes CASSSLGVEGTDTQYF.

The J gene is TRBJ2-7, the V gene TRBV6-5, with D possibly TRBD1 on 6 matching bases. In germline, CDR1 is MNHEY, CDR2 SVGAGI. V was clipped by 0 bases and J by 2 bases, with 14 bases between them. This CDR3 is built from 16 residues. The CDR3 loop reads CASSYSVGRGPYEQYF. The CDR3 nucleotides are TGTGCCAGCAGTTACTCTGTGGGCAGGGGACCCTACGAGCAGTACTTC.

This clonotype occurred many times. The J gene is TRBJ2-1, the V gene TRBV6-5, with TRBD1 matching over 11 bases. V trimming: 7 bases; J trimming: 4 bases; junction bases outside the gene matches: 9. Germline-derived CDR1 and CDR2 are MNHEY and SVGAGI. This CDR3 spans 16 amino acids. The CDR3 is CASTRRGTGGYNEQFF. CDR3 nucleotides: TGTGCCAGCACCCGACGCGGGACAGGGGGGTACAATGAGCAGTTCTTC.

This clonotype was seen many times. This chain joins TRBV6-2 or TRBV6-3 and TRBJ2-3; D not resolved. Deletions cut 2 bases from V and 0 bases from J, with 9 bases between. Germline assignment: CDR1 MNHEY and CDR2 SVGEGT. There are 15 residues in the CDR3. The DNA for the CDR3 is TGTGCCAGCAGTTACGAAGCCCCTAGCACAGATACGCAGTATTTT. Translation gives CASSYEAPSTDTQYF.

The count of this clonotype is one. Germline and junction disagree at one end, which may indicate a read error. The V gene is TRBV2, the J gene TRBJ2-3; no clear D. CDR1 SNHLY and CDR2 FYNNEI come from the germline V gene. This CDR3 region has 13 residues. The CDR3 sequence: CTSSESDAVTQYF. The CDR3 region has the DNA TGTACCAGCAGTGAATCGGACGCAGTTACGCAGTATTTT.

As for this clonotype: A much larger clone is a single base away; this may be a read error. The rearrangement uses TRBV4-3 and TRBJ2-7; D possibly corresponds to TRBD1 (5 bases). The V end lost 0 bases, the J end lost 5 bases, and 14 bases lay between the germline ends. Germline loops: CDR1 LGHNA, CDR2 YSLEER. The CDR3 runs 15 residues. The CDR3 nucleotides read TGCGCCAGCAGCCAAGATAGGGGCCCAGAAGACGAGCAGTACTTC. The encoded protein is CASSQDRGPEDEQYF.

This clonotype has ten or more counts. The chain combines TRBV20-1 with TRBJ1-5, with TRBD1 identical over 7 bases. From germline, CDR1 is DFQATT and CDR2 SNEGSKA (reference sequence). The CDR3 has 15 residues. After removal of 0 bases from V and 9 bases from J, the junction contained 11 bases not matched to a gene. The chain's CDR3 is CSAREPGQLGWPQHF. DNA of the CDR3: TGCAGTGCTAGAGAGCCGGGACAGCTAGGTTGGCCCCAGCATTTT.

This chain connects TRBV9 to TRBJ2-5; the D gene is possibly TRBD2 (5 bases). Between the trimmed V and J ends, which lost 0 bases and 2 bases, there was a span of 8 bases. This CDR3 has 14 amino acids. Germline CDR1 and CDR2: SGDLS and YYNGEE. The CDR3: CASSVDLAQETQYF. CDR3 DNA: TGTGCCAGCAGCGTAGACCTAGCTCAAGAGACCCAGTACTTC. Based on the CDR3 plus reference TRBV9 and TRBJ2-5, the full variable domain is DSGVTQTPKHLITATGQRVTLRCSPRSGDLSVYWYQQSLDQGLQFLIQYYNGEERAKGNILERFSAQQFPDLHSELNLSSLELGDSALYFCASSVDLAQETQYFGPGTRLLVL.

This clonotype was seen only a few times. In nucleotides, the CDR3 is TGTGCCAGCAGCTTAGTGGGGGGGCGTCGAGAGACCCAGTACTTC. This codes for CASSLVGGRRETQYF. The V call is TRBV11-2, the J call TRBJ2-5; a possible D gene is TRBD2 (7 bases). This CDR3 comprises 15 residues. V lost 1 base to trimming and J lost 4 bases, with 13 bases between them. Germline V CDR1 and CDR2: SGHAT, FQNNGV.

In this sample, this clonotype turned up a few times. The chain is built from TRBV19 and TRBJ1-1; D gene ambiguous. V was pared by 0 bases and J by 0 bases, with 11 bases between. The CDR3 has 16 residues. Germline assignment: CDR1 LNHDA and CDR2 SQIVND (reference sequence). The CDR3 region has the DNA TGTGCCAGTAGTATAGATCGACGGGCCATGAACACTGAAGCTTTCTTT. This sequence encodes CASSIDRRAMNTEAFF.

The sample holds a few counts of this clonotype. The chain uses TRBV13 and TRBJ1-1; D unresolved. V lost 4 bases and J 3 bases, leaving 18 bases between the germline ends. This CDR3 contains 16 residues. The germline CDR1 and CDR2 sequences are PRHDT and FYEKMQ (reference sequence). CDR3 in amino acids: CASSSRGLGKDTEAFF. The CDR3 DNA follows: TGTGCCAGCAGCTCCCGAGGGCTTGGTAAGGACACTGAAGCTTTCTTT. Together with reference TRBV13 and TRBJ1-1, the CDR3 gives the full variable domain: AAGVIQSPRHLIKEKRETATLKCYPIPRHDTVYWYQQGPGQDPQFLISFYEKMQSDKGSIPDRFSAQQFSDYHSELNMSSLELGDSALYFCASSSRGLGKDTEAFFGQGTRLTVV.

This clonotype was seen only a few times. The CDR3 loop reads CASSSDGGEEQYF. CDR3 sequence (DNA): TGTGCCAGCAGTTCGGACGGGGGGGAGGAGCAGTACTTC. J is TRBJ2-7 and V is TRBV6-5; the match to TRBD2 covers 8 bases. Germline lookup yields CDR1 MNHEY and CDR2 SVGAGI. J lost 7 bases, V lost 4 bases, and 6 bases had no gene match. CDR3 size: 13 residues.

This clonotype is labeled medium-sized. The gene calls are TRBV4-3 and TRBJ2-7; 7 nucleotides align to TRBD2. Germline trimming cut 1 base from V and 4 bases from J; bases unmatched to any gene: 4. This CDR3 contains 14 residues. Germline V gene sequence: CDR1 LGHNA, CDR2 YSLEER. CDR3 protein: CASSQGLAVYEQYF. The CDR3, as DNA: TGCGCCAGCAGCCAAGGACTAGCTGTATACGAGCAGTACTTC.

This clonotype was counted between two and nine times. This CDR3 is CAWSVIKSDLQYF. The CDR3, as DNA: TGTGCCTGGAGTGTAATCAAGTCAGACCTTCAGTACTTC. The rearrangement uses TRBV30 and TRBJ2-7; D call uncertain. This CDR3 region has 13 residues. Germline V CDR1 and CDR2: GTSNPN, SVGIG (reference sequence). V lost 0 bases and J 10 bases, leaving 16 bases between the germline ends.

The chain recombines TRBV27 with TRBJ1-5, with D perhaps TRBD1 (5 bases). The germline CDR1 and CDR2 sequences are MNHEY and SMNVEV (reference sequence). Trimming took 0 bases from V and 5 from J, leaving 5 bases between them. The CDR3 sequence is 13 residues long. CDR3 DNA sequence: TGTGCCAGCAGTTTATCGACAGATCAGCCCCAGCATTTT. Translating it yields CASSLSTDQPQHF.

In this sample, this clonotype turned up many times. The V gene is TRBV9, the J gene TRBJ2-5; possible D gene TRBD1, 6 bases. Germline CDR1 is SGDLS and CDR2 is YYNGEE. The CDR3 length is 14 residues. With 4 bases removed from V and 2 bases from J, the gap between germline ends came to 12 bases. In nucleotides, the CDR3 is TGTGCCAGCAGCCCGCAGGGGCTTCAAGAGACCCAGTACTTC. Translated, it gives CASSPQGLQETQYF. Full variable domain (missing parts from reference TRBV9 and TRBJ2-5): DSGVTQTPKHLITATGQRVTLRCSPRSGDLSVYWYQQSLDQGLQFLIQYYNGEERAKGNILERFSAQQFPDLHSELNLSSLELGDSALYFCASSPQGLQETQYFGPGTRLLVL.

A word on this clonotype: One end of the junction varies from germline; a read error may be responsible. The chain carries TRBV11-2 and TRBJ2-7; D is tentatively TRBD1 or TRBD2 (5 bases each). The CDR3 is made up of 15 amino acids. Germline CDR1 reads SGHAT; CDR2 reads FQNNGV. The CDR3 nucleotides read TGTGCCGGCAGCCATTACCGGGACCAGCATTACGAGCAGTACTTC. Translated: CAGSHYRDQHYEQYF.

This clonotype was seen only a few times. The chain couples TRBV15 to TRBJ1-5, with no clear D. Germline V CDR1 and CDR2: LNHNV, YYDKDF (reference sequence). V lost 0 bases and J 3 bases, leaving 15 bases between the germline ends. The CDR3 covers 17 residues. The CDR3 is CATSREIGRVFNQPQHF. CDR3 DNA: TGTGCCACCAGCAGAGAAATCGGGCGCGTCTTCAATCAGCCCCAGCATTTT.

This clonotype came up many times. DNA of the CDR3: TGTGCCAGCAGCACAAACCCAACAGGGACGTTCGAGCAGTACTTC. This codes for CASSTNPTGTFEQYF. The chain joins TRBV6-5 to TRBJ2-7; a possible D gene is TRBD1 (6 bases). Deletions cut 6 bases from V and 6 bases from J, with 21 bases between. CDR3 length: 15 residues. Germline V gene lookup returns CDR1 MNHEY and CDR2 SVGAGI.

The CDR3 reads CASSYLDYGYTF. The CDR3 DNA follows: TGTGCCAGCAGTTACCTGGACTATGGCTACACCTTC. This chain uses TRBV6-6 with TRBJ1-2; D unresolved. V was shortened by 2 bases and J by 3 bases, with 4 bases between the two germline ends. Germline-derived CDR1 and CDR2 are MNHNY and SVGAGI (reference sequence). The CDR3 is made up of 12 amino acids.

This clonotype was seen repeatedly, ten times or more. This chain joins TRBV7-2 and TRBJ2-3; the match to TRBD2 covers 7 bases. Germline-derived CDR1 and CDR2 are SGHTA and FQGNSA. After removal of 1 base from V and 0 bases from J, the junction contained 4 bases not matched to a gene. The CDR3 runs to 16 residues. Here the CDR3 DNA reads TGTGCCAGCAGCTTAGTTGGACTAGTGAGCACAGATACGCAGTATTTT. Its protein product is CASSLVGLVSTDTQYF.